This is a list of T cell receptor beta chains from one sample in a study of vaccination effects on CD4 cells after COVID-19. The antigens these receptors bind are not known. Only in-frame clones appear in the TCRdb table, and some are missing; sequencing was by immunoSEQ multiplex PCR. The profile shows tens of thousands of clones, roughly four fifths of them singletons. The source material was CD4+ T cells from PBMCs cultured with HCoV-229E spike peptides, sampled before COVID-19 vaccination. The receptors were gathered from a human donor who received a COVID-19 vaccine. Each CDR3 is given with its conserved first and last residue. Each record gives: J gene, clone size, D gene, V gene, CDR3 DNA, CDR3 protein. A D gene is named only where the DNA matches it firmly. Where a row states a size, it is once, few, many or the class of an expanded clone; other rows omit it.

j_gene: TRBJ1-2; abundance: .; d_gene: .; v_gene: TRBV4-3; CDR3nt: TGCGCCAGCAGCCAAGAAAGCCCGGGACGGTCCTTTAATCTTTATGGCTACACCTTC; CDR3aa: CASSQESPGRSFNLYGYTF
j_gene: TRBJ2-5; abundance: once; d_gene: .; v_gene: TRBV6-2/TRBV6-3; CDR3nt: TGTGCCAGCAGTTCGAGAACGACAGGACAAGAGACCCAGTACTTC; CDR3aa: CASSSRTTGQETQYF
j_gene: TRBJ1-1; abundance: few; d_gene: .; v_gene: TRBV9; CDR3nt: TGTGCCAGCAGCCGCACAGTGAACACTGAAGCTTTCTTT; CDR3aa: CASSRTVNTEAFF
j_gene: TRBJ1-1; abundance: few; d_gene: .; v_gene: TRBV18; CDR3nt: TGTGCCAGCTCACCAGACTCGAACACTGAAGCTTTCTTT; CDR3aa: CASSPDSNTEAFF
j_gene: TRBJ1-5; abundance: .; d_gene: .; v_gene: TRBV2; CDR3nt: TGTGCCAGCAGTGAAGGGTTTAGCAGCAATCAGCCCCAGCATTTT; CDR3aa: CASSEGFSSNQPQHF
j_gene: TRBJ1-1; abundance: .; d_gene: .; v_gene: TRBV5-1; CDR3nt: TGCGCCAGCAGCCCCGGCCCGAACACTGAAGCTTTCTTT; CDR3aa: CASSPGPNTEAFF
j_gene: TRBJ2-3; abundance: .; d_gene: .; v_gene: TRBV27; CDR3nt: TGTGCCAGCAGTGGACGGCCTGCCCCCACAGATACGCAGTATTTT; CDR3aa: CASSGRPAPTDTQYF
j_gene: TRBJ2-1; abundance: .; d_gene: .; v_gene: TRBV2; CDR3nt: TGTGCCAGCAGTGCTCGGGGCCACGGCTCCTACAATGAGCAGTTCTTC; CDR3aa: CASSARGHGSYNEQFF
j_gene: TRBJ2-2; abundance: .; d_gene: TRBD1; v_gene: TRBV19; CDR3nt: TGTGCCAGTAAGGGACAGGGGGCGAACACCGGGGAGCTGTTTTTT; CDR3aa: CASKGQGANTGELFF
j_gene: TRBJ2-3; abundance: .; d_gene: .; v_gene: TRBV12-5; CDR3nt: TGTGCTAGTGGTTTGTGGGGGGCCGGCACAGATACGCAGTATTTT; CDR3aa: CASGLWGAGTDTQYF
j_gene: TRBJ2-3; abundance: .; d_gene: TRBD2; v_gene: TRBV29-1; CDR3nt: TGCAGCGTTTTCTCGCGGGGGGCCACAGATACGCAGTATTTT; CDR3aa: CSVFSRGATDTQYF
j_gene: TRBJ1-6; abundance: once; d_gene: .; v_gene: TRBV6-5; CDR3nt: TGTGCCAGCAGTTACTCGAATAGGGACAATTCACCCCTCCACTTT; CDR3aa: CASSYSNRDNSPLHF
j_gene: TRBJ2-3; abundance: .; d_gene: .; v_gene: TRBV30; CDR3nt: TGTGCCTGGAGGGATCATGCCGTTGTGCAGTATTTT; CDR3aa: CAWRDHAVVQYF
j_gene: TRBJ1-5; abundance: .; d_gene: .; v_gene: TRBV30; CDR3nt: TGTGCCTGGAGTGTTAGTTGGACAGCACCTAGCAATCAGCCCCAGCATTTT; CDR3aa: CAWSVSWTAPSNQPQHF
j_gene: TRBJ1-1; abundance: few; d_gene: .; v_gene: TRBV7-8; CDR3nt: TGTGCCAGCAGCCCACCCTGGGGTCCCAATCTCATGAACACTGAAGCTTTCTTT; CDR3aa: CASSPPWGPNLMNTEAFF
j_gene: TRBJ2-1; abundance: .; d_gene: .; v_gene: TRBV19; CDR3nt: TGTGCCAGTAAGGTCACGACTCTATACAATGAGCAGTTCTTC; CDR3aa: CASKVTTLYNEQFF
j_gene: TRBJ1-1; abundance: .; d_gene: TRBD1; v_gene: TRBV5-1; CDR3nt: TGCGCCAGCAGCATTGGGACAGGTGGAGACACTGAAGCTTTCTTT; CDR3aa: CASSIGTGGDTEAFF
j_gene: TRBJ2-1; abundance: few; d_gene: TRBD2; v_gene: TRBV5-1; CDR3nt: TGCGCCAGCAGCTTGGACGGGGGGGGATACAATGAGCAGTTCTTC; CDR3aa: CASSLDGGGYNEQFF
j_gene: TRBJ1-2; abundance: .; d_gene: .; v_gene: TRBV6-5; CDR3nt: TGTGCCAGCAGTAGCCGGGACAAAACGTTAGGCTACACCTTC; CDR3aa: CASSSRDKTLGYTF
j_gene: TRBJ2-5; abundance: .; d_gene: TRBD2; v_gene: TRBV5-4; CDR3nt: TGTGCCAGTCGGCGTTTGGGGGAGGGGGAGACCCAGTACTTC; CDR3aa: CASRRLGEGETQYF
j_gene: TRBJ1-1; abundance: .; d_gene: .; v_gene: TRBV19; CDR3nt: TGTGCCAGTAGTTCGAGCAGGCGTACTGAAGCTTTCTTT; CDR3aa: CASSSSRRTEAFF
j_gene: TRBJ2-1; abundance: .; d_gene: .; v_gene: TRBV24-1; CDR3nt: TGTGCCACCAGTGATACTGGGACCTCCTACAATGAGCAGTTCTTC; CDR3aa: CATSDTGTSYNEQFF
j_gene: TRBJ2-1; abundance: once; d_gene: TRBD2; v_gene: TRBV9; CDR3nt: TGTGCCAGCAGCACCCGCCCGACTAGCCCGTACAATGAGCAGTTCTTC; CDR3aa: CASSTRPTSPYNEQFF
j_gene: TRBJ2-5; abundance: .; d_gene: .; v_gene: TRBV30; CDR3nt: TGTGCCTGGGACCCGGGACAAGGAAGGTTGACCCAGTACTTC; CDR3aa: CAWDPGQGRLTQYF
j_gene: TRBJ2-5; abundance: few; d_gene: .; v_gene: TRBV4-2; CDR3nt: TGTGCCAGCAGCCAAGGTTTCGGGCTCCGTGAAGAGACCCAGTACTTC; CDR3aa: CASSQGFGLREETQYF
j_gene: TRBJ2-1; abundance: .; d_gene: .; v_gene: TRBV29-1; CDR3nt: TGCAGCGTTGAATATGGGTCACCCGGCAATGAGCAGTTCTTC; CDR3aa: CSVEYGSPGNEQFF
j_gene: TRBJ1-5; abundance: few; d_gene: TRBD1; v_gene: TRBV5-4; CDR3nt: TGTGCCAGCAGCCCAGGGACAGGGCTGTCCTATAGCAATCAGCCCCAGCATTTT; CDR3aa: CASSPGTGLSYSNQPQHF
j_gene: TRBJ2-5; abundance: .; d_gene: .; v_gene: TRBV2; CDR3nt: TGTGCCAGCAGGGCCGAAGAGACCCAGTACTTC; CDR3aa: CASRAEETQYF
j_gene: TRBJ2-5; abundance: .; d_gene: TRBD1; v_gene: TRBV15; CDR3nt: TGTGCCACCAGCAAAGCCGGGACAGAGAGAGAGACCCAGTACTTC; CDR3aa: CATSKAGTERETQYF
j_gene: TRBJ2-1; abundance: .; d_gene: .; v_gene: TRBV10-3; CDR3nt: TGTGCCATCAGTGGGGGAGGGGGGGCCAACTCCAATGAGCAGTTCTTC; CDR3aa: CAISGGGGANSNEQFF
j_gene: TRBJ1-6; abundance: .; d_gene: TRBD1; v_gene: TRBV30; CDR3nt: TGTGCCTGGAGTGTATCAAACAGGGGAACACCCCTCCACTTT; CDR3aa: CAWSVSNRGTPLHF
j_gene: TRBJ1-5; abundance: .; d_gene: .; v_gene: TRBV19; CDR3nt: TGTGCCAGTAGTGACTGGTTACGGGGCAATCAGCCCCAGCATTTT; CDR3aa: CASSDWLRGNQPQHF
j_gene: TRBJ2-3; abundance: .; d_gene: .; v_gene: TRBV20-1; CDR3nt: TGCAGTGCTAGTACAGAGCCAGATACGCAGTATTTT; CDR3aa: CSASTEPDTQYF
j_gene: TRBJ2-5; abundance: .; d_gene: TRBD2; v_gene: TRBV5-1; CDR3nt: TGCGCCAGCCGCTCCGTAGCGAGCGGGACGCTTTGGGGGACCCAGTACTTC; CDR3aa: CASRSVASGTLWGTQYF
j_gene: TRBJ2-5; abundance: .; d_gene: TRBD2; v_gene: TRBV9; CDR3nt: TGTGCCAGCAGCTCAGGACTAGCGGGGGACGGTAAGACCCAGTACTTC; CDR3aa: CASSSGLAGDGKTQYF
j_gene: TRBJ2-3; abundance: once; d_gene: .; v_gene: TRBV18; CDR3nt: TGTGCCAGCTCACCACCCTCCTGGGGAGCAGATACGCAGTATTTT; CDR3aa: CASSPPSWGADTQYF
j_gene: TRBJ1-2; abundance: .; d_gene: .; v_gene: TRBV7-2; CDR3nt: TGTGCCAGCAGCTTAAAAGGCAGAAGACACTATGGCTACACCTTC; CDR3aa: CASSLKGRRHYGYTF
j_gene: TRBJ1-2; abundance: .; d_gene: TRBD1; v_gene: TRBV4-3; CDR3nt: TGCGCCAGCAGCCAGGTACAGGGGTTGAGAGGCTACACCTTC; CDR3aa: CASSQVQGLRGYTF
j_gene: TRBJ2-5; abundance: .; d_gene: .; v_gene: TRBV24-1; CDR3nt: TGTGCCACCAGGGACAATCAAGAGACCCAGTACTTC; CDR3aa: CATRDNQETQYF